A single sample gave rise to the 23 T cell receptor beta chains below, sequenced in a study of blood T cell repertoires in COVID-19. Sequenced by immunoSEQ multiplex PCR; TCRdb stores in-frame clones only, minus some. The table shows around 300,000 clones, with approximately 83% occurring only once. The sequenced material came from peripheral blood. These receptors were obtained from a woman in her 30s who had recovered from COVID-19.

The V call is TRBV27, the J call TRBJ2-3, with 9 bases aligning to TRBD2. CDR3 length equals 17 residues. CDR1 and CDR2 from the germline V gene are MNHEY and SMNVEV (reference sequence). V shed 2 bases and J 4 bases; nucleotides not matched to a gene: 10. CDR3 region: CASSLVAGVLIPDTQYF. CDR3 bases: TGTGCCAGCAGTTTAGTAGCGGGAGTTCTGATCCCAGATACGCAGTATTTT.

V usage is TRBV30 and J usage is TRBJ2-3; 8 bases map to TRBD1. Germline V CDR1 and CDR2: GTSNPN, SVGIG (reference sequence). The CDR3 is made up of 15 amino acids. The V gene end was trimmed by 2 bases and the J gene end by 6 bases; junction bases not matched to a gene: 10. The CDR3 DNA reads TGTGCCTGGAGTTATTCAGGGGGCGCAGGTGATACGCAGTATTTT. It is translated as CAWSYSGGAGDTQYF.

The J gene is TRBJ1-3, the V gene TRBV27; D remains ambiguous. The CDR3 is made up of 14 amino acids. Per germline, CDR1 MNHEY and CDR2 SMNVEV (reference sequence). Trimming stripped 3 bases from V and 2 bases from J, with 8 bases between. CDR3: CASSLRRAGNTIYF. CDR3 nucleotides: TGTGCCAGCAGTTTGAGGCGGGCTGGAAACACCATATATTTT.

This clone was seen more than once but under ten times. The chain employs TRBV2 and TRBJ2-5; D perhaps matches TRBD2 (6 bases). Germline loops: CDR1 SNHLY, CDR2 FYNNEI. Deletions cut 5 bases from V and 3 bases from J, with 10 bases between. The length of the CDR3 is 13 residues. The CDR3 protein is CASSNAGKETQYF. The DNA of the CDR3 is TGTGCCAGCAGTAATGCGGGAAAAGAGACCCAGTACTTC.

The chain couples TRBV11-2 to TRBJ2-7; 11 nucleotides match TRBD2. The trim removed 4 bases at V and 4 bases at J, leaving 3 bases unmatched. The germline V gene encodes CDR1 SGHAT and CDR2 FQNNGV. The CDR3 extends over 14 amino acids. The chain's CDR3 is CASSSGLAGYEQYF. DNA for the CDR3: TGTGCCAGCAGCTCTGGACTAGCGGGTTACGAGCAGTACTTC.

This clone was counted between two and nine times. The V and J genes are TRBV11-3 and TRBJ1-1; D unresolved. The ends were cut back, 5 bases at V and 4 bases at J, with 11 bases in the middle. The germline V gene has CDR1 SGHNT and CDR2 YENEEA. The CDR3 contains 13 residues. The CDR3 nucleotides are TGTGCCAGCAGCCCGTTTAGGAGCACTGAAGCTTTCTTT. This translates into CASSPFRSTEAFF.

Written as DNA, the CDR3 is TGCGCCAGCAGCCGACAGACAGGCCTGGACGCTGAAGCTTTCTTT. Protein sequence: CASSRQTGLDAEAFF. The rearrangement links TRBV5-1 to TRBJ1-1; TRBD1 is a possible D gene (6 bases). The germline V gene has CDR1 SGHRS and CDR2 YFSETQ. The CDR3 is made up of 15 amino acids. V shed 4 bases and J shed 6 bases, with 19 bases lying between them.

The chain couples TRBV5-6 to TRBJ2-3; D is ambiguous. The germline CDR1 and CDR2 sequences are SGHDT and YYEEEE. CDR3 length: 12 amino acids. V was pared by 1 base and J by 5 bases, with 5 bases between. The CDR3 sequence is CASSLFIDTQYF. In nucleotides, the CDR3 is TGTGCCAGCAGCTTGTTCATAGATACGCAGTATTTT.

In the case of this clone: This sample includes further DNA sequences coding for the same CDR3. The chain employs TRBV19 and TRBJ2-1, with 7 bases fitting TRBD2. The CDR3 has 14 amino acids. With 4 bases clipped from V and 0 bases from J, the junction kept 0 bases outside the gene matches. CDR1 LNHDA and CDR2 SQIVND come from the germline V gene (reference sequence). For the CDR3, the DNA is TGTGCCAGTAGTAGCGGGAGCTCCTACAATGAGCAGTTCTTC. Its protein product is CASSSGSSYNEQFF.

The chain carries TRBV7-3 and TRBJ2-5; possibly TRBD2 for D (5 bases). V was pared by 2 bases and J by 5 bases, with 9 bases between. The CDR3 sequence is 13 residues long. Germline lookup yields CDR1 SGHTA and CDR2 FQGTGA. DNA of the CDR3: TGTGCCAGCAGCTTATATACGGGGGAGACCCAGTACTTC. Translation gives CASSLYTGETQYF.

The chain has TRBV5-5 and TRBJ1-4; D may be TRBD1 (5 bases). The V gene lost 4 bases and the J gene lost 8 bases, with 21 bases spanning the gap. The CDR3 is made up of 16 amino acids. The germline CDR1 and CDR2 sequences are SGHKS and YYEKEE (reference sequence). The DNA for the CDR3 is TGTGCCAGCAGCGCCAGCCGTCGGCCAGGGCACGAAAAACTGTTTTTT. This sequence encodes CASSASRRPGHEKLFF. The whole variable domain, filled in from reference TRBV5-5 and TRBJ1-4, reads DAGVTQSPTHLIKTRGQQVTLRCSPISGHKSVSWYQQVLGQGPQFIFQYYEKEERGRGNFPDRFSARQFPNYSSELNVNALLLGDSALYLCASSASRRPGHEKLFFGSGTQLSVL.

V and J are TRBV6-6 and TRBJ1-4, with 8 nucleotides matching TRBD1. This CDR3 contains 12 residues. Trimming took 7 bases from V and 7 from J; bases not matched to a gene: 2. CDR1 is MNHNY, CDR2 SVGAGI, per germline (reference sequence). This CDR3 reads CASTTGGEKLFF. The CDR3 DNA reads as TGTGCCAGCACAACAGGGGGTGAAAAACTGTTTTTT.

The chain employs TRBV27 and TRBJ2-3; the D gene is possibly TRBD1 (6 bases). Trimming removed 7 bases at V and 2 bases at J, with 16 bases between. Germline V CDR1 and CDR2: MNHEY, SMNVEV (reference sequence). The CDR3 is 15 amino acids. CDR3 sequence: CASNLLGAHTDTQYF. The CDR3 coding sequence is TGTGCCAGCAACCTTTTGGGGGCGCACACAGATACGCAGTATTTT.

The V gene is TRBV19, the J gene TRBJ2-1; D ambiguous. Germline loops: CDR1 LNHDA, CDR2 SQIVND (reference sequence). Trimming stripped 4 bases from V and 5 bases from J, with 15 bases between. The CDR3 is 15 residues long. This CDR3 is CASSNTPYQNNEQFF. The CDR3 DNA sequence: TGTGCCAGTAGTAACACGCCTTACCAAAACAATGAGCAGTTCTTC.

The chain employs TRBV27 and TRBJ2-1, with 13 nucleotides matching TRBD2. Germline CDR1 and CDR2: MNHEY and SMNVEV (reference sequence). CDR3 length equals 16 residues. Trimming cost V 5 bases and J 2 bases; bases outside gene matches: 3. The CDR3 sequence: CASSPGTSGTYNEQFF. In DNA form, the CDR3 reads TGTGCCAGCAGTCCAGGGACTAGCGGGACCTACAATGAGCAGTTCTTC.

The rearrangement links TRBV10-3 to TRBJ2-7, with unresolved D. The ends were cut back, 4 bases at V and 0 bases at J, with 7 bases in the middle. CDR3 length: 13 amino acids. Germline loops: CDR1 ENHRY, CDR2 SYGVKD. The DNA for the CDR3 is TGTGCCATCAGTGCGGTTAGCTCCTACGAGCAGTACTTC. Translated: CAISAVSSYEQYF.

The rearrangement links TRBV28 to TRBJ2-7; 9 bases match TRBD1. The CDR3 consists of 15 residues. Per germline, CDR1 MDHEN and CDR2 SYDVKM. J gave up 4 bases and V 6 bases, and 10 bases lay outside the gene matches. The CDR3 DNA is TGTGCCAGCAGGAGTACCGGGACAGGGTTTTACGAGCAGTACTTC. It yields the protein CASRSTGTGFYEQYF.

The J gene is TRBJ1-3, the V gene TRBV3-1 (or the pseudogene TRBV3-2); unclear D gene. Deletions cut 4 bases from V and 3 bases from J, with 13 bases between. The CDR3 is 15 residues long. The germline V gene has CDR1 LGHDT and CDR2 YNNKEL (reference sequence). The CDR3 nucleotides are TGTGCCAGCAGCCTCGCGGAGGCAGGTGGAAACACCATATATTTT. It is translated as CASSLAEAGGNTIYF.

V and J are TRBV19 and TRBJ2-1, with TRBD1 matching 7 bases. Unmatched junction bases numbered 10, after V lost 7 bases and J lost 7 bases. The CDR3 covers 14 residues. The V gene's germline CDR1 is LNHDA and CDR2 SQIVND (reference sequence). The CDR3 sequence is CASTPQGDWNEQFF. Written as DNA, the CDR3 is TGTGCCAGTACCCCGCAGGGGGATTGGAATGAGCAGTTCTTC.

J is TRBJ1-2 and V is TRBV10-3; 10 positions match TRBD1. The junction had 7 bases not matched to a gene; V was cut back by 2 bases and J by 4 bases. The CDR3 length is 16 residues. CDR1 ENHRY and CDR2 SYGVKD come from the germline V gene. The CDR3 is CAISEGGTGAPYGYTF. CDR3 DNA: TGTGCCATCAGTGAGGGAGGGACAGGGGCTCCCTATGGCTACACCTTC.

Comments on this clone: One end of the junction does not line up with germline, which may come from a read error. The V call is TRBV19, the J call TRBJ2-5; TRBD2 aligns across 10 bases. The CDR3 contains 16 residues. The germline V gene has CDR1 LNHDA and CDR2 SQIVND (reference sequence). CDR3 protein: CASSGRSSGRQGTQYF. In DNA form, the CDR3 reads TGTGCCAGTAGTGGGAGGTCTAGCGGGAGACAAGGGACCCAGTACTTC.

This clone appeared a single time. This chain joins TRBV25-1 and TRBJ1-5, with 7 bases fitting TRBD1. The J segment lost 4 bases and the V segment lost 8 bases, leaving 2 bases of the junction unmatched. This CDR3 is built from 12 residues. Germline V CDR1 and CDR2: MGHDK, SYGVNS. DNA for the CDR3: TGTGCCAGCCAACAGGGGAATCAGCCCCAGCATTTT. Residues: CASQQGNQPQHF.

This clone was observed a single time. The chain joins TRBV7-3 to TRBJ2-2, with D uncertain. CDR3 length: 14 residues. The V gene's germline CDR1 is SGHTA and CDR2 FQGTGA. V was cut by 2 bases and J by 1 base, with 5 bases left in between. CDR3 DNA: TGTGCCAGCAGCTTAGTTCAGAACACCGGGGAGCTGTTTTTT. This encodes CASSLVQNTGELFF.